This passage covers 30 T cell receptor beta chains from one sample sequenced in a study of T-cell reconstitution after alpha-beta-depleted transplantation in children. Unique molecular identifiers were incorporated during preparation of the TCRbeta library. TCRdb passed the PCR reads through MiXCR, listing each CDR3 protein once. This sample has roughly 500,000 distinct CDR3 sequences; approximately 20% occur once, and the top ten carry roughly 3.3%. The sequencing used PBMCs from the stem cell graft donor, collected from the stem cell graft. These TCRs come from a human donor who donated a stem cell graft to a child with acute lymphoblastic leukemia.

This clonotype was recorded a few times. The V gene is TRBV6-5, the J gene TRBJ1-1, with 7 positions matching TRBD1. CDR3 length: 12 residues. V was clipped by 6 bases and J by 10 bases; unmatched bases: 8. The V gene's germline CDR1 is MNHEY and CDR2 SVGAGI. CDR3 sequence: CASRSTGSGAFF. As DNA, the CDR3 is TGTGCCAGCAGATCGACAGGGTCCGGAGCTTTCTTT.

This clonotype was seen more than once but under ten times. This chain links TRBV10-2 with TRBJ2-3; 7 bases map to TRBD2. V was pared by 6 bases and J by 2 bases, with 8 bases of the junction left unmatched. This CDR3 is 15 amino acids long. CDR1 WSHSY and CDR2 SAAADI come from the germline V gene. CDR3 DNA sequence: TGCGCCAGCAGCCTAACTAGCGACAACACAGATACGCAGTATTTT. Its translation is CASSLTSDNTDTQYF.

This clonotype was picked up a small number of times. The gene calls are TRBV9 and TRBJ2-2; no definite D call. This CDR3 has 17 residues. Between the trimmed V and J ends, which lost 2 bases and 4 bases, there was a span of 18 bases. In germline, CDR1 is SGDLS, CDR2 YYNGEE. CDR3 residues: CASSVAHFGLSTGELFF. The CDR3 DNA sequence: TGTGCCAGCAGCGTCGCCCACTTCGGGCTAAGCACCGGGGAGCTGTTTTTT.

CDR3 sequence: CSVGEYDNEQFF. The DNA for the CDR3 is TGCAGCGTGGGGGAATACGACAATGAGCAGTTCTTC. The chain carries TRBV29-1 and TRBJ2-1; D possibly uses TRBD1 or TRBD2 (5 bases each). This CDR3 spans 12 amino acids. CDR1 and CDR2 (germline): SQVTM, ANQGSEA. The V end lost 6 bases, the J end lost 5 bases, and 11 bases lay between the germline ends.

In its sample, this clonotype was seen a few times. As DNA, the CDR3 is TGTGCCAGCAGCCCAAACGGACTAGCGGGGGTGGATACGCAGTATTTT. Residues: CASSPNGLAGVDTQYF. The rearrangement links TRBV7-2 to TRBJ2-3; 13 bases agree with TRBD2. The CDR3 contains 16 residues. Germline V gene data show CDR1 as SGHTA and CDR2 as FQGNSA. The V and J ends lost 5 bases and 6 bases, in that order; junction bases with no gene match: 8.

The V and J genes are TRBV7-6 and TRBJ2-5, with D tentatively TRBD1 or TRBD2 (6 bases each). CDR1 SGHVS and CDR2 FNYEAQ come from the germline V gene. The CDR3 runs to 15 residues. V lost 2 bases and J lost 2, with 12 bases in between. The CDR3 nucleotides read TGTGCCAGCAGCTTAACCCGGGGGCGGCAAGAGACCCAGTACTTC. Amino acids: CASSLTRGRQETQYF.

This rearrangement joins TRBV14 to TRBJ2-7; TRBD2 aligns across 11 bases. V was pared by 4 bases and J by 4 bases, with 6 bases of the junction left unmatched. Per germline, CDR1 SGHDN and CDR2 FVKESK. The length of the CDR3 is 15 residues. The DNA for the CDR3 is TGTGCCAGCAGCCTTTTAGCGGGAGGGGATTACGAGCAGTACTTC. Its translation is CASSLLAGGDYEQYF.

There are a few counts of this clonotype. The chain combines TRBV5-1 with TRBJ2-7; a weak D match, TRBD1 (6 bases). This CDR3 is 14 amino acids long. In germline, CDR1 is SGHRS, CDR2 YFSETQ. Trimming stripped 2 bases from V and 7 bases from J, with 16 bases between. Here the CDR3 DNA reads TGCGCCAGCAGCTTTTTACAGGGAGTGGTGGAGCAGTACTTC. Residues: CASSFLQGVVEQYF.

There are a few counts of this clonotype. The chain uses TRBV19 and TRBJ2-2, with D perhaps matching TRBD1 (6 bases). This CDR3 has 13 residues. The germline CDR1 and CDR2 sequences are LNHDA and SQIVND (reference sequence). V lost 2 bases and J lost 6, with 7 bases in between. The CDR3 reads CASSIRTAGELFF. The DNA of the CDR3 is TGTGCCAGTAGTATACGGACAGCCGGGGAGCTGTTTTTT.

This clonotype was observed a few times. V usage is TRBV5-1 and J usage is TRBJ1-4, with D uncertain. The CDR3 sequence is 14 residues long. CDR1 and CDR2 (germline): SGHRS, YFSETQ. V gave up 3 bases and J gave up 4 bases, with 10 bases separating them. CDR3 nucleotides: TGCGCCAGCAGCTCGGGAAGAAGTAATGAAAAACTGTTTTTT. Residues: CASSSGRSNEKLFF.

The chain uses TRBV12-3 or TRBV12-4 and TRBJ2-3; TRBD1 is a possible D gene (5 bases). The CDR3 is 14 amino acids. V was clipped by 2 bases and J by 2 bases, with 8 bases between them. The CDR3 protein is CASSLTGYTDTQYF. The DNA for the CDR3 is TGTGCCAGCAGTTTAACAGGATACACAGATACGCAGTATTTT.

The J gene is TRBJ2-4, the V gene TRBV15; D may be TRBD1 (5 bases). Germline CDR1 LNHNV, CDR2 YYDKDF (reference sequence). V lost 0 bases, J lost 1 base, and 10 bases lay in between. CDR3 size: 16 residues. The CDR3: CATSRDKSGAKNIQYF. The DNA for the CDR3 is TGTGCCACCAGCAGAGACAAGTCAGGGGCCAAAAACATTCAGTACTTC.

The table lists this clonotype with a count of one. This chain uses TRBV12-3 or TRBV12-4 with TRBJ2-1; D is unclear. V was trimmed by 8 bases and J by 3 bases, leaving 8 bases between them. The CDR3 loop spans 12 amino acids. This CDR3 is CASGFGYNEQFF. The CDR3, as DNA: TGTGCCAGCGGATTTGGCTACAATGAGCAGTTCTTC.

This clonotype was seen a few times. This chain joins TRBV29-1 and TRBJ2-3, with D tentatively TRBD2 (7 bases). Germline V gene lookup returns CDR1 SQVTM and CDR2 ANQGSEA. This CDR3 has 16 residues. The V gene lost 1 base and the J gene lost 5 bases, with 19 bases spanning the gap. DNA of the CDR3: TGCAGCGTTGAAGTAGGGGTCGGGGGGCTGGGAGATACGCAGTATTTT. Encoded protein: CSVEVGVGGLGDTQYF.

This clonotype has just one count. This chain links TRBV4-1 with TRBJ1-2; maybe TRBD1 (5 bases). CDR3 length: 15 residues. Germline V gene sequence: CDR1 MGHRA, CDR2 YSYEKL. The ends were cut back, 2 bases at V and 2 bases at J, with 12 bases in the middle. CDR3 sequence: CASSQISGTNYGYTF. CDR3 DNA: TGCGCCAGCAGCCAAATCTCCGGGACGAACTATGGCTACACCTTC.

The genes are TRBV18 and TRBJ2-7; 11 bases align to TRBD2. CDR3 length equals 16 residues. Trimming at V came to 3 bases and at J to 7 bases, leaving 11 bases not matched to a gene. CDR1 and CDR2 (germline): KGHSH, LQKENI. This CDR3 is CASSPSTSGVSGEQYF. The DNA for the CDR3 is TGTGCCAGCTCACCTTCGACTAGCGGGGTTTCTGGGGAGCAGTACTTC.

The table lists this clonotype with a few counts. The rearrangement joins TRBV13 to TRBJ1-1; possibly TRBD1 for D (6 bases). The CDR3 runs 13 residues. Germline values: CDR1 PRHDT, CDR2 FYEKMQ (reference sequence). Trimming took off 10 bases at V and 5 bases at J, with 17 bases between the two ends. CDR3 loop: CATTRGYDTEAFF. The CDR3 nucleotides read TGTGCCACCACGAGGGGGTATGATACTGAAGCTTTCTTT.

The rearrangement links TRBV11-3 to TRBJ2-5, with a tentative D call TRBD2 (5 bases). Trimming took 4 bases from V and 4 from J, leaving 13 bases between them. This CDR3 spans 14 amino acids. The V gene's germline CDR1 is SGHNT and CDR2 YENEEA. The CDR3: CASSSRTVSETQYF. DNA for the CDR3: TGTGCCAGCAGCTCTAGGACTGTGTCAGAGACCCAGTACTTC.

The chain joins TRBV7-3 to TRBJ2-1; 16 bases fit TRBD2. The germline V gene encodes CDR1 SGHTA and CDR2 FQGTGA. V gave up 5 bases and J gave up 7 bases; unmatched junction bases: 17. The CDR3 has 20 amino acids. The CDR3 loop reads CASSLWGGLAGGPGVNEQFF. CDR3 coding DNA: TGTGCCAGCAGCCTTTGGGGGGGACTAGCGGGAGGGCCGGGTGTAAATGAGCAGTTCTTC.

This clonotype appeared once. CDR3 amino acids: CSAILKWSQPQHF. CDR3 bases: TGCAGTGCTATCCTCAAATGGAGTCAGCCCCAGCATTTT. The V and J genes are TRBV20-1 and TRBJ1-5; no reliable D call. Between the trimmed V and J ends, which lost 4 bases and 6 bases, there was a span of 13 bases. Germline CDR1 and CDR2: DFQATT and SNEGSKA (reference sequence). CDR3 length: 13 residues.

This clonotype was counted between two and nine times. This rearrangement joins TRBV5-1 to TRBJ2-7; 7 positions agree with TRBD2. Germline V CDR1 and CDR2: SGHRS, YFSETQ. The CDR3 is 15 amino acids. V gave up 0 bases and J gave up 5 bases; unmatched junction bases: 8. The CDR3 spells CASSLGGDYYHEQYF. For the CDR3, the DNA is TGCGCCAGCAGCTTGGGAGGGGACTACTACCACGAGCAGTACTTC.

Only a few counts were recorded for this clonotype. The chain joins TRBV12-3 or TRBV12-4 to TRBJ2-1; 10 nucleotides agree with TRBD1. CDR3 size: 15 residues. J was trimmed by 3 bases and V by 5 bases; bases with no gene match: 4. In nucleotides, the CDR3 is TGTGCCAGCAGTCTAGGGACAGGGGACTACAATGAGCAGTTCTTC. Residues: CASSLGTGDYNEQFF.

This sequence joins TRBV20-1 and TRBJ2-7; the D gene is possibly TRBD1 (5 bases). Between the trimmed V and J ends, which lost 6 bases and 5 bases, there was a span of 17 bases. This CDR3 spans 13 amino acids. Germline V gives CDR1 DFQATT, CDR2 SNEGSKA (reference sequence). The CDR3: CSASRQGIHEQYF. DNA for the CDR3: TGCAGTGCCTCGCGGCAGGGAATCCACGAGCAGTACTTC.

The rearrangement joins TRBV7-9 to TRBJ2-7; 9 positions agree with TRBD1. CDR3 length: 17 amino acids. J was trimmed by 5 bases and V by 2 bases; bases with no gene match: 13. CDR1 and CDR2 (germline): SEHNR, FQNEAQ (reference sequence). CDR3 residues: CASSLNSGPGQGHEQYF. CDR3 nucleotide sequence: TGTGCCAGCAGCTTAAATTCGGGCCCGGGACAGGGTCACGAGCAGTACTTC.

The chain combines TRBV20-1 with TRBJ2-3; 13 nucleotides match TRBD2. Looked up from germline, CDR1 is DFQATT and CDR2 is SNEGSKA (reference sequence). The CDR3 covers 17 residues. Germline trimming cut 6 bases from V and 2 bases from J; bases unmatched to any gene: 11. The CDR3 loop is CSARGLAGSPFTDTQYF. The CDR3 coding sequence is TGCAGTGCGAGGGGACTAGCGGGATCCCCCTTCACAGATACGCAGTATTTT.

As DNA, the CDR3 is TGTGCCAGCAGCTCGATCAGAGACACAGATACGCAGTATTTT. This gives the protein CASSSIRDTDTQYF. The J gene is TRBJ2-3, the V gene TRBV7-9; D not resolved. This CDR3 has 14 residues. Germline-derived CDR1 and CDR2 are SEHNR and FQNEAQ (reference sequence). V was trimmed by 4 bases and J by 2 bases, leaving 10 bases between them.

This clonotype turned up a few times. Written as DNA, the CDR3 is TGTGCCAGCAGCCAGCAGGGGGAGCTGTTTTTT. This sequence encodes CASSQQGELFF. V usage is TRBV3-1 and J usage is TRBJ2-2; D remains unclear. V gave up 3 bases and J gave up 8 bases, with 4 bases separating them. Germline V gene sequence: CDR1 LGHDT, CDR2 YNNKEL (reference sequence). CDR3 length: 11 amino acids.

The sample holds a few counts of this clonotype. The chain carries TRBV4-1 and TRBJ2-1; D gene ambiguous. The CDR3 length is 14 residues. The ends were cut back, 0 bases at V and 6 bases at J, with 9 bases in the middle. Germline V gene lookup returns CDR1 MGHRA and CDR2 YSYEKL. The CDR3 coding sequence is TGCGCCAGCAGCCAAGATGTTTCCCCCAATGAGCAGTTCTTC. As protein: CASSQDVSPNEQFF.

This clonotype came up a few times. The V gene is TRBV12-5, the J gene TRBJ2-3; D gene ambiguous. The CDR3 spans 12 residues. V was shortened by 4 bases and J by 2 bases, with 4 bases between the two germline ends. Per germline, CDR1 LGHNT and CDR2 FRNRAP. The CDR3: CASGWDTDTQYF. The CDR3 DNA reads as TGTGCTAGTGGTTGGGACACAGATACGCAGTATTTT. Supplemented by reference TRBV12-5 and TRBJ2-3, the full variable domain reads DARVTQTPRHKVTEMGQEVTMRCQPILGHNTVFWYRQTMMQGLELLAYFRNRAPLDDSGMPKDRFSAEMPDATLATLKIQPSEPRDSAVYFCASGWDTDTQYFGPGTRLTVL.

V is TRBV6-5 and J is TRBJ2-2, with D tentatively TRBD1 or TRBD2 (5 bases each). Germline CDR1 MNHEY, CDR2 SVGAGI. The V gene lost 2 bases and the J gene lost 8 bases, with 12 bases spanning the gap. This CDR3 spans 14 amino acids. The CDR3 region is CASSYRGQSGELFF. CDR3 in DNA: TGTGCCAGCAGTTACCGGGGCCAGTCAGGGGAGCTGTTTTTT.